The 28 T cell receptor beta chains listed next were all sequenced from one sample in a study of cytomegalovirus exposure and HLA in healthy donors. PCR was performed using 60 Vbeta and 13 Jbeta primers. Profiled with immunoSEQ multiplex PCR; TCRdb holds only in-frame clones, not every one. The sample has about 160,000 clones, less than 80% seen once. What was sequenced was PBMCs. All receptors derive from a middle-aged man in good health and CMV-seronegative.

The genes are TRBV13 and TRBJ1-3; TRBD1 aligns across 8 bases. Germline CDR1 is PRHDT and CDR2 is FYEKMQ (reference sequence). J lost 2 bases, V lost 4 bases, and 4 bases had no gene match. This CDR3 region has 15 residues. The CDR3, as DNA: TGTGCCAGCAGCTCACCGACAGGGGCTGGAAACACCATATATTTT. Amino acid sequence: CASSSPTGAGNTIYF.

The gene calls are TRBV29-1 and TRBJ2-1; 7 nucleotides agree with TRBD2. Losses at the gene ends were 1 base for V and 0 bases for J; bases not matched to a gene: 0. Germline lookup yields CDR1 SQVTM and CDR2 ANQGSEA. The CDR3 has 14 residues. CDR3 sequence (DNA): TGCAGCGTTGAAGGCGGGGGCTCCTACAATGAGCAGTTCTTC. Its protein is CSVEGGGSYNEQFF.

V and J are TRBV30 and TRBJ2-1; a possible D gene is TRBD2 (5 bases). Germline CDR1 GTSNPN, CDR2 SVGIG (reference sequence). The CDR3 has 11 amino acids. Trimming cost V 4 bases and J 8 bases, with 9 bases left between them. The CDR3 nucleotides read TGTGCCTGGAATGAGGGTTATGAGCAGTTCTTC. As protein: CAWNEGYEQFF.

This chain uses TRBV9 with TRBJ2-7; 8 nucleotides align to TRBD1. The trim removed 4 bases at V and 6 bases at J, leaving 6 bases unmatched. The V gene's germline CDR1 is SGDLS and CDR2 YYNGEE. CDR3 length: 13 amino acids. In DNA form, the CDR3 reads TGTGCCAGCAGCACTAGGACAGGGTTCGAGCAGTACTTC. Amino acids: CASSTRTGFEQYF.

V and J are TRBV10-3 and TRBJ2-3; no firm D call. Germline-derived CDR1 and CDR2 are ENHRY and SYGVKD. This CDR3 has 14 residues. V lost 3 bases to trimming and J lost 5 bases, with 12 bases between them. CDR3 protein: CAISDSMLVDTQYF. The CDR3 DNA reads TGTGCCATCAGTGACTCGATGCTAGTAGATACGCAGTATTTT.

This clone was observed a handful of times. The V and J genes are TRBV5-4 and TRBJ1-2; 7 bases match TRBD1. The CDR3 length is 15 residues. V trimming: 0 bases; J trimming: 4 bases; junction bases outside the gene matches: 6. Germline lookup yields CDR1 SGHNT and CDR2 YYREEE (reference sequence). In DNA, the CDR3 is TGTGCCAGCAGCTTGGGGGCAGGGGGATCCTATGGCTACACCTTC. The encoded protein is CASSLGAGGSYGYTF.

This clone occurred once. The chain has TRBV6-1 and TRBJ1-6; D remains unclear. V lost 4 bases to trimming and J lost 0 bases, with 10 bases between them. Germline assignment: CDR1 MNHNS and CDR2 SASEGT. There are 16 residues in the CDR3. The CDR3 protein is CASSATFSSYNSPLHF. For the CDR3, the DNA is TGTGCCAGCAGTGCCACCTTCAGCTCCTATAATTCACCCCTCCACTTT.

The chain couples TRBV27 to TRBJ2-7; 7 bases are shared with TRBD1. Looked up from germline, CDR1 is MNHEY and CDR2 is SMNVEV (reference sequence). CDR3 size: 13 residues. V was pared by 4 bases and J by 5 bases, with 5 bases of the junction left unmatched. In DNA, the CDR3 is TGTGCCAGCAGTTCGACAGGGTTACACGAGCAGTACTTC. Translation gives CASSSTGLHEQYF.

CDR3 DNA: TGCGCCAGCAGCTTGGCTGGCATAAACTACGAGCAGTACTTC. Translated, it gives CASSLAGINYEQYF. The chain carries TRBV5-1 and TRBJ2-7; unclear D gene. The germline V gene encodes CDR1 SGHRS and CDR2 YFSETQ. V lost 0 bases, J lost 3 bases, and 10 bases lay in between. The CDR3 covers 14 residues.

This clone has a single count. The V call is TRBV9, the J call TRBJ2-1; TRBD2 matches 10 bases. The CDR3 length is 18 residues. CDR1 SGDLS and CDR2 YYNGEE come from the germline V gene. Trimming cost V 4 bases and J 5 bases; bases outside gene matches: 15. CDR3 nucleotides: TGTGCCAGCAGCCTCCGTGGTAGCGGGGGGCCGGTCGACAATGAGCAGTTCTTC. Its protein product is CASSLRGSGGPVDNEQFF.

This chain uses TRBV6-5 with TRBJ2-7, with 9 bases lining up with TRBD1. With 5 bases clipped from V and 4 bases from J, the junction kept 6 bases outside the gene matches. Per the germline V gene, CDR1 is MNHEY and CDR2 is SVGAGI. This CDR3 is built from 14 residues. This CDR3 reads CASSPRDRVYEQYF. The CDR3, as DNA: TGTGCCAGCAGTCCCCGGGACAGGGTTTACGAGCAGTACTTC.

This clone has only a few counts. A junction boundary mismatches the germline segment, possibly from a read error. This rearrangement joins TRBV7-7 to TRBJ2-2; 11 nucleotides align to TRBD1. The CDR3 is made up of 17 amino acids. Germline-derived CDR1 and CDR2 are SSHAT and FNYEAQ (reference sequence). CDR3 bases: TGTGCTAGCAGCGTCGGGACAGGGGGTAATTTTGCCGGGGAGCTGTTTTTT. Translated: CASSVGTGGNFAGELFF. The full variable domain, in which reference TRBV7-7 and TRBJ2-2 provide the parts outside the CDR3, is GAGVSQSPRYKVTKRGQDVTLRCDPISSHATLYWYQQALGQGPEFLTYFNYEAQPDKSGLPSDRFSAERPEGSISTLTIQRTEQRDSAMYRCASSVGTGGNFAGELFFGEGSRLTVL.

CDR3 region: CASSISVNTGELFF. The CDR3 DNA reads as TGTGCCAGTAGTATTTCAGTGAACACCGGGGAGCTGTTTTTT. The chain combines TRBV19 with TRBJ2-2, with no clear D. The CDR3 is made up of 14 amino acids. The V gene's germline CDR1 is LNHDA and CDR2 SQIVND (reference sequence). Deletions cut 3 bases from V and 1 base from J, with 6 bases between.

This clone has just a few counts. The chain links TRBV30 to TRBJ1-5; D is unresolved. Trimming left V 2 bases short and J 2 bases short, with 10 bases between. The germline V gene has CDR1 GTSNPN and CDR2 SVGIG (reference sequence). CDR3 length: 14 residues. CDR3 loop: CAWSPSGGNQPQHF. DNA of the CDR3: TGTGCCTGGAGTCCTTCCGGGGGCAATCAGCCCCAGCATTTT.

This clone was detected a few times. The gene calls are TRBV5-1 and TRBJ2-5; 8 nucleotides agree with TRBD1. Germline V CDR1 and CDR2: SGHRS, YFSETQ. The V gene end was trimmed by 4 bases and the J gene end by 11 bases; junction bases not matched to a gene: 13. The CDR3 runs to 14 residues. The CDR3 DNA sequence: TGCGCCAGCAGCAGGATCGGACAGGGCAGAGAGCAGTACTTC. Encoded protein: CASSRIGQGREQYF.

The chain carries TRBV7-9 and TRBJ1-3; D is unclear. Between the trimmed V and J ends, which lost 8 bases and 0 bases, there was a span of 11 bases. The CDR3 is made up of 14 amino acids. Germline-derived CDR1 and CDR2 are SEHNR and FQNEAQ (reference sequence). CDR3 DNA: TGTGCCAGCGGTCAGGAAATCTCTGGAAACACCATATATTTT. It codes for CASGQEISGNTIYF.

The CDR3 is CASSPVEVNSGNTIYF. CDR3 sequence (DNA): TGTGCCAGCAGCCCGGTGGAGGTAAACTCTGGAAACACCATATATTTT. The V gene is TRBV11-2, the J gene TRBJ1-3; D is undetermined. In germline, CDR1 is SGHAT, CDR2 FQNNGV. The CDR3 sequence is 16 residues long. Trimming removed 5 bases from V and 0 bases from J, with 14 bases in between.

This clone occurred once. An end of the junction does not agree with germline; a read error may underlie this. V is TRBV5-8 and J is TRBJ1-2, with 7 bases lining up with TRBD1. The CDR3 extends over 13 amino acids. Per the germline V gene, CDR1 is SGHTS and CDR2 is YDEGEE. In DNA form, the CDR3 reads TGTGCCAGCCGCAATAGGACAGGTTTCGGGATTGTGTTC. As protein: CASRNRTGFGIVF.

The gene calls are TRBV4-1 and TRBJ2-1; TRBD2 matches 7 bases. The CDR3 extends over 17 amino acids. Germline V gene lookup returns CDR1 MGHRA and CDR2 YSYEKL. V lost 0 bases, J lost 3 bases, and 8 bases stayed unmatched. CDR3 sequence reads: CASSQDGAAGRYNEQFF. In DNA, the CDR3 is TGCGCCAGCAGCCAAGATGGGGCAGCGGGGCGCTACAATGAGCAGTTCTTC.

The J gene is TRBJ1-2, the V gene TRBV28; TRBD1 matches at 7 bases. Germline CDR1 is MDHEN and CDR2 is SYDVKM. The V and J ends lost 6 bases and 2 bases, in that order; junction bases with no gene match: 6. The CDR3 totals 14 residues. The CDR3 coding sequence is TGTGCCAGCAGGGCCCCGGGACAGAACTATGGCTACACCTTC. Residues: CASRAPGQNYGYTF.

The V call is TRBV7-6, the J call TRBJ2-5; maybe TRBD2 (7 bases). CDR1 is SGHVS, CDR2 FNYEAQ, per germline. This CDR3 has 15 residues. Trimming left V 3 bases short and J 4 bases short, with 15 bases between. CDR3 sequence reads: CASSLGASGLETQYF. The DNA for the CDR3 is TGTGCCAGCAGCTTGGGGGCTAGCGGTCTAGAGACCCAGTACTTC.

V gene TRBV6-6 combines with J gene TRBJ1-5, with no clear D. Germline values: CDR1 MNHNY, CDR2 SVGAGI (reference sequence). This CDR3 is built from 16 residues. Trimming pared 2 bases from V and 0 bases from J, leaving 11 bases between. The CDR3 bases are TGTGCCAGCAGTTACCCTGCGGTTGATAGCAATCAGCCCCAGCATTTT. Amino acid sequence: CASSYPAVDSNQPQHF.

The V call is TRBV13, the J call TRBJ2-5; the match to TRBD1 covers 8 bases. V lost 5 bases to trimming and J lost 4 bases; unmatched junction nucleotides: 12. The CDR3 runs to 16 residues. Germline values: CDR1 PRHDT, CDR2 FYEKMQ (reference sequence). The CDR3 sequence: CASSVALTGGLETQYF. The CDR3 DNA is TGTGCCAGCAGCGTAGCCTTAACAGGGGGTCTAGAGACCCAGTACTTC. Using reference TRBV13 and TRBJ2-5 for the parts outside the CDR3, the full variable domain is AAGVIQSPRHLIKEKRETATLKCYPIPRHDTVYWYQQGPGQDPQFLISFYEKMQSDKGSIPDRFSAQQFSDYHSELNMSSLELGDSALYFCASSVALTGGLETQYFGPGTRLLVL.

The rearrangement links TRBV5-1 to TRBJ1-4; maybe TRBD1 (6 bases). Germline CDR1 SGHRS, CDR2 YFSETQ. The CDR3 runs 13 residues. V lost 8 bases and J lost 7, with 15 bases in between. CDR3 coding DNA: TGCGCCAGTACACAGGGCTCCGGTGAAAAACTGTTTTTT. Translated, it gives CASTQGSGEKLFF.

The CDR3 protein is CASSVQGSGYEQYF. The CDR3 DNA is TGCGCCAGCAGCGTTCAGGGATCAGGCTACGAGCAGTACTTC. The V gene is TRBV5-1, the J gene TRBJ2-5; D might be TRBD1 (5 bases). The DNA end favors TRBJ2-7, so the J call may be wrong. The CDR3 extends over 14 amino acids. Germline V gives CDR1 SGHRS, CDR2 YFSETQ.

This clone was picked up one time. The genes are TRBV2 and TRBJ2-2, with 7 nucleotides matching TRBD2. This CDR3 contains 14 residues. J was trimmed by 6 bases and V by 7 bases; bases with no gene match: 8. Germline CDR1 is SNHLY and CDR2 is FYNNEI. For the CDR3, the DNA is TGTGCCAGCATTAACCAGGGAGGGGCCGGGGAGCTGTTTTTT. Its protein product is CASINQGGAGELFF.

V and J are TRBV30 and TRBJ1-6; D is uncertain. Germline CDR1 and CDR2: GTSNPN and SVGIG (reference sequence). The CDR3 runs 14 residues. Trimming pared 1 base from V and 9 bases from J, leaving 13 bases between. CDR3 amino acids: CAWSEWRAVSPLHF. The CDR3 DNA reads as TGTGCCTGGAGTGAATGGAGAGCGGTTTCACCCCTCCACTTT.

V and J are TRBV4-3 and TRBJ2-1, with 11 nucleotides matching TRBD2. The ends lost 4 bases at V and 7 bases at J; junction bases unmatched: 9. The CDR3 loop spans 16 amino acids. Germline-derived CDR1 and CDR2 are LGHNA and YSLEER. Written as DNA, the CDR3 is TGCGCCAGCAGCCCGGACGGCACTAGCGGGGGTAATGAGCAGTTCTTC. Its translation is CASSPDGTSGGNEQFF.